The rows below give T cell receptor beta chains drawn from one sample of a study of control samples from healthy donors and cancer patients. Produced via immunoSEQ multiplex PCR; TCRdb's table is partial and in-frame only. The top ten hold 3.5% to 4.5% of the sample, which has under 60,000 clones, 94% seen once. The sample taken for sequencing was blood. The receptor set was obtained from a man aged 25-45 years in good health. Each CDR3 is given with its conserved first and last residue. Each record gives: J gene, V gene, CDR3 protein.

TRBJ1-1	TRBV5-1	CASSFDRTTTEAFF
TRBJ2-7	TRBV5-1	CASTSDRGTYEQYF
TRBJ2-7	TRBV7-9	CASSSTLAGPYEQYF
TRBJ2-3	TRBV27	CASSLTNTDTQYF
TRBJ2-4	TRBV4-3	CASGQEVSGGPDHGRSKNIQYF
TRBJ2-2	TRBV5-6	CASSPRGSGELFF
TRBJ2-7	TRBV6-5	CASSSYTGTGTYEQYF
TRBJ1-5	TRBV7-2	CASSTPQGASTSNQPQHF
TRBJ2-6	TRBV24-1	CATSDLRTSGANVLTF
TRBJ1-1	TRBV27	CASSWDRASNTEAFF
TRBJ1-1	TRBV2	CASMRVMNTEAFF
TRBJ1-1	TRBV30	CAWSMTAEAFF
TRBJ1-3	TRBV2	CASREETPDTIYF
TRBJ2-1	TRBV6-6	CASSYSTGSSYNEQFF
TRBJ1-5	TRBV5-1	CASSLSGQPQHF
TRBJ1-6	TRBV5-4	CASSLEGTPNSPLHF
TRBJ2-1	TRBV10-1	CASRGRLAGGFGDNEQFF
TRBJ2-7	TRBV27	CASSLSIKGAGEQYF
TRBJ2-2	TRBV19	CASGSTGGPTGELFF
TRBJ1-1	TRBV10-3	CAISEWGPGQGEAFF
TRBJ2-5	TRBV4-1	CASSQEPGAQQETQYF
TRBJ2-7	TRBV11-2	CASSTGTHTSYEQYF
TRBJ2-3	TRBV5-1	CASSLAGSPDTQYF
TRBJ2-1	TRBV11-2	CASNGPRGRLQFF
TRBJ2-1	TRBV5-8	CASSVGTAVQFF
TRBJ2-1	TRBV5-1	CASSSGQGSIRIYNEQFF
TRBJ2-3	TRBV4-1	CASSQDIRASGYTDTQYF
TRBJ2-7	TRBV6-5	CASRRQIAYEQYF
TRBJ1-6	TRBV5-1	CASRMEGAYNSPLHF
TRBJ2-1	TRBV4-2	CASSQDSSGNNEQFF
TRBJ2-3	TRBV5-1	CASSLAGKSTDTQYF
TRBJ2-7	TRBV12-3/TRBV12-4	CASSLTGGYEQYF
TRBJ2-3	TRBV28	CASYTPDTQYF
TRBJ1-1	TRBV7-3	CASSLQGRGTTEAFF
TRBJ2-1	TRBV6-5	CASSYGTSFIREQFF
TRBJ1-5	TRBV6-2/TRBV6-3	CASSYGSGDQPQHF
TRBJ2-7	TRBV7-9	CASSLEAGWTSYEQYF